This T cell receptor beta chain was found in a study of breast tumors, draining lymph nodes, adjacent tissues. TCRdb passed the multiplex PCR reads through MiXCR, listing each CDR3 protein once. Here the sample spans approximately 300,000 distinct CDR3 sequences, roughly 31% being singletons. This clonotype showed up many times. Trimming removed 3 bases at V and 2 bases at J, with 8 bases between. The CDR3 totals 13 residues. Per germline, CDR1 DFQATT and CDR2 SNEGSKA (reference sequence). Axillary draining lymph nodes of breast cancer patients supplied the node samples. The chain couples TRBV20-1 to TRBJ1-5; D is ambiguous. The receptor was isolated from a female donor with breast cancer. Some clones in this sample may be carry-over from other donors' samples. The source material was axillary lymph node tissue. CDR3 DNA: TGCAGTGCTAGGGGAGGTGGCAATCAGCCCCAGCATTTT. Protein sequence: CSARGGGNQPQHF.